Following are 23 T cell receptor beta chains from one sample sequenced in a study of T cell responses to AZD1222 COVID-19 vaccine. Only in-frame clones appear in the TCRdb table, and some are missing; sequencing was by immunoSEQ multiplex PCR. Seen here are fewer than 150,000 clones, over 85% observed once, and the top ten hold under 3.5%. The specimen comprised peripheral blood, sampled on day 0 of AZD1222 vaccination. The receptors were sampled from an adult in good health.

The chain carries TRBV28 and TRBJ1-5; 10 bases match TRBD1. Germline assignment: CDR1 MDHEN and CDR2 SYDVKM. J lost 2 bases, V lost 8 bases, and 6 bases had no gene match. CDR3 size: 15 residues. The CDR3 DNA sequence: TGTGCCAGCCGAATTGGGACAGGGGGCAATCAGCCCCAGCATTTT. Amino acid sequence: CASRIGTGGNQPQHF. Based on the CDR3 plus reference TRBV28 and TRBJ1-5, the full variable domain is DVKVTQSSRYLVKRTGEKVFLECVQDMDHENMFWYRQDPGLGLRLIYFSYDVKMKEKGDIPEGYSVSREKKERFSLILESASTNQTSMYLCASRIGTGGNQPQHFGDGTRLSIL.

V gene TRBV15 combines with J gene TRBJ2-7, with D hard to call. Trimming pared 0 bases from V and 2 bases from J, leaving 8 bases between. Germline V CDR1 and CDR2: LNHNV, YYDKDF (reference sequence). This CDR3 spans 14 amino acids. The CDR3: CATSRDLVAYEQYF. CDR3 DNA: TGTGCCACCAGCAGAGATCTGGTGGCCTACGAGCAGTACTTC.

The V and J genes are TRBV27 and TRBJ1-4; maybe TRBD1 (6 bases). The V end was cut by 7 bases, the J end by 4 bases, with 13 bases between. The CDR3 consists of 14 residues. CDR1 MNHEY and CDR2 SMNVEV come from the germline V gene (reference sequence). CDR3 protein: CASTSGVYNEKLFF. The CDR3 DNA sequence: TGTGCCAGCACCTCAGGGGTCTATAATGAAAAACTGTTTTTT.

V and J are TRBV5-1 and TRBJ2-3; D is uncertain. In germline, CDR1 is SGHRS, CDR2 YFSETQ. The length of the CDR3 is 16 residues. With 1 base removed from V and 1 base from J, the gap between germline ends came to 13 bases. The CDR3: CASSLFDGLRTDTQYF. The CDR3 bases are TGCGCCAGCAGCTTGTTTGACGGGCTCCGCACAGATACGCAGTATTTT.

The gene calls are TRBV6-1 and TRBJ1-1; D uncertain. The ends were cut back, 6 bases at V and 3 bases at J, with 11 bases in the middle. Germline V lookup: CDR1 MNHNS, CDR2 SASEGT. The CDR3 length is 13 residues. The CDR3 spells CASSYTWDTEAFF. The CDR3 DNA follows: TGTGCCAGCAGCTACACATGGGACACTGAAGCTTTCTTT.

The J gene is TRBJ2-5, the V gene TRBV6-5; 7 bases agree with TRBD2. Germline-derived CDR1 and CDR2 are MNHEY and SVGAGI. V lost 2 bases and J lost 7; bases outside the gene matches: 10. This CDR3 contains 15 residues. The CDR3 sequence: CASSYERDGWGTQYF. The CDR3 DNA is TGTGCCAGCAGTTACGAGCGGGACGGCTGGGGGACCCAGTACTTC.

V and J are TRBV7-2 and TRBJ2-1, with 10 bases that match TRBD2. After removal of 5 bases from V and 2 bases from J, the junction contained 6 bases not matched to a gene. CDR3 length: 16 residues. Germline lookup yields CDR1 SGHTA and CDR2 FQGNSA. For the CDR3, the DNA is TGTGCCAGCAGCCCCTCCCTAGCGGGAGCCTACAATGAGCAGTTCTTC. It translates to CASSPSLAGAYNEQFF. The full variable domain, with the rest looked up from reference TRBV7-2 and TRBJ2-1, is GAGVSQSPSNKVTEKGKDVELRCDPISGHTALYWYRQSLGQGLEFLIYFQGNSAPDKSGLPSDRFSAERTGGSVSTLTIQRTQQEDSAVYLCASSPSLAGAYNEQFFGPGTRLTVL.

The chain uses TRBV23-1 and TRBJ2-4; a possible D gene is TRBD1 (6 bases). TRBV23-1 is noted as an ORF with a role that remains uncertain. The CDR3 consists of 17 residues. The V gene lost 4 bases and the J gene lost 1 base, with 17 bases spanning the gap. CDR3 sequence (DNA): TGCGCCAGCAGTCCTCAATCAGAGGACAGTGCCAAAAACATTCAGTACTTC. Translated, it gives CASSPQSEDSAKNIQYF.

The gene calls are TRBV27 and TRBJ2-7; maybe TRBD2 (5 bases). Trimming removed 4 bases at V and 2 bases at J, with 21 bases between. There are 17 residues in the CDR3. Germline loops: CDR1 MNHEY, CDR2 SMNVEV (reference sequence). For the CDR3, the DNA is TGTGCCAGCAGTTCCTCTGTGGGGAGTCGTGGGCCCTACGAGCAGTACTTC. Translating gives CASSSSVGSRGPYEQYF.

The CDR3: CASRPTGASYEQYF. The DNA for the CDR3 is TGTGCCAGCAGACCAACAGGGGCCTCCTACGAGCAGTACTTC. The chain recombines TRBV28 with TRBJ2-7; 7 bases are shared with TRBD1. The germline CDR1 and CDR2 sequences are MDHEN and SYDVKM. This CDR3 is 14 amino acids long. Losses at the gene ends were 6 bases for V and 0 bases for J; bases not matched to a gene: 5.

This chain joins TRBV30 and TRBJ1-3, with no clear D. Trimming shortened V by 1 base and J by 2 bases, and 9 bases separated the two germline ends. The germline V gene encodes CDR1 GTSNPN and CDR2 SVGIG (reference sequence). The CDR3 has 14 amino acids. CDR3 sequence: CAWSGVGTGNTIYF. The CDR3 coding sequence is TGTGCCTGGAGTGGGGTGGGTACTGGAAACACCATATATTTT. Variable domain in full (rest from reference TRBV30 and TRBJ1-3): SQTIHQWPATLVQPVGSPLSLECTVEGTSNPNLYWYRQAAGRGLQLLFYSVGIGQISSEVPQNLSASRPQDRQFILSSKKLLLSDSGFYLCAWSGVGTGNTIYFGEGSWLTVV.

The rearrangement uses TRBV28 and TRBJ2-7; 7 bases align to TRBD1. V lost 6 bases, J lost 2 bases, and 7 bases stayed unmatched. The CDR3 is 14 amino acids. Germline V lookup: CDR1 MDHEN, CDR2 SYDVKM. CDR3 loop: CASSPAQGAYEQYF. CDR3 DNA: TGTGCCAGCAGCCCCGCGCAGGGGGCCTACGAGCAGTACTTC.

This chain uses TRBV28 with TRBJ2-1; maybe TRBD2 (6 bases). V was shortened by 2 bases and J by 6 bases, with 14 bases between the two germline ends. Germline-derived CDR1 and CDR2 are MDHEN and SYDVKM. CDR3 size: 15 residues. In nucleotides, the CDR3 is TGTGCCAGCAGTTTACCGGGACTCCTCCGCAATGAGCAGTTCTTC. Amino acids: CASSLPGLLRNEQFF.

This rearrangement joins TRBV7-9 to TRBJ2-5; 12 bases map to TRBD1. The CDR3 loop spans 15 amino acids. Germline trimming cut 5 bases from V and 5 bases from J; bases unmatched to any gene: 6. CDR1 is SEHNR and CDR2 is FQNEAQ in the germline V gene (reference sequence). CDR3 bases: TGTGCCAGCAGCACCCGGGACAGGGGGCTTGAGACCCAGTACTTC. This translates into CASSTRDRGLETQYF.

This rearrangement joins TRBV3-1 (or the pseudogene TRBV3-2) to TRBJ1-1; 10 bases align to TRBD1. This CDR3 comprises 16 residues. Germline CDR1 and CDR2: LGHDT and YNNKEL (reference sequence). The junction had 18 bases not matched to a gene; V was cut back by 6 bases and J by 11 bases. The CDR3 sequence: CASSLTPGQGSGLAFF. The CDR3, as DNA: TGTGCCAGCAGTCTTACTCCGGGACAGGGGAGTGGATTGGCTTTCTTT.

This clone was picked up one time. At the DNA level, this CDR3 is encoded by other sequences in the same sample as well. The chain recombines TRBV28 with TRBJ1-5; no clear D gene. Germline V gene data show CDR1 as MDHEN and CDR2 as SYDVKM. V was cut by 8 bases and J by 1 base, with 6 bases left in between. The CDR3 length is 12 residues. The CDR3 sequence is CASVGSNQPQHF. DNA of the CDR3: TGTGCCAGCGTCGGCAGCAATCAGCCCCAGCATTTT.

The CDR3 region has the DNA TGCGCCAGCAGCTTTCAAAAAGAACTCTCCTACGAGCAGTACTTC. Its protein product is CASSFQKELSYEQYF. The rearrangement joins TRBV5-1 to TRBJ2-7; D remains ambiguous. The CDR3 sequence is 15 residues long. The V end was cut by 2 bases, the J end by 0 bases, with 12 bases between. Germline V lookup: CDR1 SGHRS, CDR2 YFSETQ.

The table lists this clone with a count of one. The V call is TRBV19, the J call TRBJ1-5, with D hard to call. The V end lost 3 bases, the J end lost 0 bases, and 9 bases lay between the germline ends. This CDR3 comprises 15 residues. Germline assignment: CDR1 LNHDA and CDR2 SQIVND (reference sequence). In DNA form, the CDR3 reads TGTGCCAGTAGTATTTGGGGATATAGCAATCAGCCCCAGCATTTT. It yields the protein CASSIWGYSNQPQHF.

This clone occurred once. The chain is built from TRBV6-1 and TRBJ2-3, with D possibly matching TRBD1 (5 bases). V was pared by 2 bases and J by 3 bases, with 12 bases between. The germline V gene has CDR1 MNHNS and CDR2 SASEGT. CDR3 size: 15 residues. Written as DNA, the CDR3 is TGTGCCAGCAGTGAAACTCAGGGCGAAACAGATACGCAGTATTTT. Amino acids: CASSETQGETDTQYF.

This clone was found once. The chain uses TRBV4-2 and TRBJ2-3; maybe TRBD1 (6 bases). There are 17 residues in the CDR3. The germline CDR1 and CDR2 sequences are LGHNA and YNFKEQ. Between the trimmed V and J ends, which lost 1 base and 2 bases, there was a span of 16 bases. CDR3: CASSQGDRDTYTDTQYF. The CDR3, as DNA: TGTGCCAGCAGCCAAGGTGACCGGGACACCTACACAGATACGCAGTATTTT.

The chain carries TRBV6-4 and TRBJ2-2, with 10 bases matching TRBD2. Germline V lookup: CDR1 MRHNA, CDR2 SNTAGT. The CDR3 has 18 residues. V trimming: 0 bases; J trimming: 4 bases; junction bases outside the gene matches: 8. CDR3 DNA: TGTGCCAGCAGTGACTCGACGACTAGCGGGTTGGGCACCGGGGAGCTGTTTTTT. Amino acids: CASSDSTTSGLGTGELFF.

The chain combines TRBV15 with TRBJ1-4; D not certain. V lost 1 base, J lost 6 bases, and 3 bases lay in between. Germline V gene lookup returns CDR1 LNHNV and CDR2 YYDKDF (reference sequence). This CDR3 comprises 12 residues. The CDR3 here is CATSRVDEKLFF. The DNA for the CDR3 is TGTGCCACCAGCAGAGTAGATGAAAAACTGTTTTTT. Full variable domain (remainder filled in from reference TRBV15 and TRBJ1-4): DAMVIQNPRYQVTQFGKPVTLSCSQTLNHNVMYWYQQKSSQAPKLLFHYYDKDFNNEADTPDNFQSRRPNTSFCFLDIRSPGLGDTAMYLCATSRVDEKLFFGSGTQLSVL.

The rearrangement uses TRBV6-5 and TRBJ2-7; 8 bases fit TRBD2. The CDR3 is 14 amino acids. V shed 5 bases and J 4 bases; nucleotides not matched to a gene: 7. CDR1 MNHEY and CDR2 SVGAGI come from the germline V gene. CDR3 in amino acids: CASSPGGPLYEQYF. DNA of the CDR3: TGTGCCAGCAGTCCGGGGGGGCCGCTGTACGAGCAGTACTTC.